This T cell receptor (beta chain) is from a study of cytomegalovirus exposure and HLA in healthy donors. Broader study findings: What a later analysis showed was that several of the most significant clusters appeared linked to common viral pathogens. Sequencing probably produced one cluster of sequence variants that were highly shared. Presence/absence comparisons presumed near-even sequencing depth among donors.

Vbeta (60) and Jbeta (13) primers were used in the PCR. Measured with immunoSEQ multiplex PCR; TCRdb has only the in-frame clones, and not every one. The table records 110,000 or so clones, more than 60% of them present only once. The CDR3 totals 14 residues. CDR1 and CDR2 (germline): SSHAT, FNYEAQ (reference sequence). The V gene lost 1 base and the J gene lost 1 base, with 5 bases spanning the gap. A word on this clone: Its antigen is not identified.

This rearrangement joins TRBV7-7 to TRBJ1-3, with D hard to call. Sequencing input: PBMCs. This receptor was obtained from a man aged 25-40 years in good health and CMV-seronegative. CDR3 residues: CASSLGESGNTIYF. CDR3 in DNA: TGTGCCAGCAGCTTAGGAGAATCTGGAAACACCATATATTTT.